This TCR beta chain was sequenced for a study of siplizumab effects on memory and regulatory T cells. V was cut by 0 bases and J by 2 bases, with 11 bases left in between. The CDR3 contains 15 residues. The germline V gene encodes CDR1 SGHDT and CDR2 YYEEEE. Sequencing used immunoSEQ multiplex PCR; TCRdb keeps in-frame clones, though not all of them. Here the sample spans about 100,000 clones, more than 85% being singletons. Concerning this clone: Its antigen remains unidentified.

Study-level results: Alloreactive CD4+ clones that could be mapped were on average around 70% Treg-derived with siplizumab, against 25% to 30% in controls. For siplizumab cultures, the suppressive function of their proliferating Tregs was not confirmed. A naive or memory phenotype could not be assigned to roughly 80-95% of the proliferating CD4+ or CD8+ clones.

The chain joins TRBV5-6 to TRBJ1-2, with D unclear. The TCR comes from a human donor in good health. What was sequenced was CD4+ T cells sorted from blood. The CDR3 loop reads CASSLDRGRNYGYTF. The DNA for the CDR3 is TGTGCCAGCAGCTTGGATCGTGGCAGGAACTATGGCTACACCTTC.